What follows are 31 T cell receptor beta chains derived from one specimen sequenced in a study of T cell responses to AZD1222 COVID-19 vaccine. This table comes from immunoSEQ multiplex PCR, and its TCRdb copy is limited to in-frame clones, with some not included. The table lists under 150,000 clones, 88% of them singletons, with under 20% in the top ten. The material was peripheral blood, obtained on day 0 of MenACWY control vaccination. These receptors were obtained from an adult in good health.

The chain uses TRBV3-1 (or the pseudogene TRBV3-2) and TRBJ1-2; no reliable D call. The length of the CDR3 is 15 residues. Germline V gives CDR1 LGHDT, CDR2 YNNKEL (reference sequence). V gave up 3 bases and J gave up 0 bases, with 11 bases separating them. In nucleotides, the CDR3 is TGTGCCAGCAGCCATCGGCAGGAGACTAACTATGGCTACACCTTC. It specifies CASSHRQETNYGYTF.

This chain links TRBV7-9 with TRBJ1-2, with D perhaps matching TRBD1 (5 bases). Germline V CDR1 and CDR2: SEHNR, FQNEAQ (reference sequence). The CDR3 consists of 16 residues. Trimming left V 4 bases short and J 4 bases short, with 19 bases between. CDR3 sequence reads: CASSSIQVTLSYGYTF. CDR3 DNA sequence: TGTGCCAGCAGCTCGATACAGGTGACTCTTTCCTATGGCTACACCTTC.

The rearrangement links TRBV4-1 to TRBJ1-4; D unclear. The CDR3 loop spans 15 amino acids. Trimming took off 2 bases at V and 8 bases at J, with 15 bases between the two ends. CDR1 is MGHRA and CDR2 is YSYEKL in the germline V gene. In DNA form, the CDR3 reads TGCGCCAGCAGCCAACCCACAAGGACGTACGAAAAACTGTTTTTT. This gives the protein CASSQPTRTYEKLFF.

The chain couples TRBV20-1 to TRBJ1-1; 8 bases align to TRBD1. Germline V gives CDR1 DFQATT, CDR2 SNEGSKA (reference sequence). The CDR3 is 13 amino acids. V lost 3 bases and J lost 4; bases outside the gene matches: 4. CDR3 amino acids: CSASATGGTEAFF. CDR3 nucleotide sequence: TGCAGTGCTAGTGCAACAGGGGGCACTGAAGCTTTCTTT.

The table lists this clone with a count of one. The CDR3 protein is CASSPGSTLGNTIYF. CDR3 DNA: TGTGCCAGTAGTCCCGGGTCCACACTTGGAAACACCATATATTTT. J is TRBJ1-3 and V is TRBV19; unclear D gene. This CDR3 contains 15 residues. V was trimmed by 5 bases and J by 3 bases, leaving 14 bases between them. The germline V gene has CDR1 LNHDA and CDR2 SQIVND (reference sequence). The entire variable domain, with the rest obtained from reference TRBV19 and TRBJ1-3, is as follows: DGGITQSPKYLFRKEGQNVTLSCEQNLNHDAMYWYRQDPGQGLRLIYYSQIVNDFQKGDIAEGYSVSREKKESFPLTVTSAQKNPTAFYLCASSPGSTLGNTIYFGEGSWLTVV.

The V call is TRBV19, the J call TRBJ1-2, with a possible D match to TRBD1 (5 bases). CDR3 size: 14 residues. Germline assignment: CDR1 LNHDA and CDR2 SQIVND (reference sequence). CDR3 loop: CAADSLGGTHGYTF. CDR3 bases: TGTGCAGCAGACTCACTGGGGGGAACCCATGGCTACACCTTC.

The J gene is TRBJ2-3, the V gene TRBV11-3; 11 positions agree with TRBD1. V dropped 3 bases and J dropped 4; count of bases not matched to a gene: 0. The CDR3 runs 14 residues. Germline V lookup: CDR1 SGHNT, CDR2 YENEEA. CDR3 DNA: TGTGCCAGCAGCTTGGGACAGGGGGCAGATACGCAGTATTTT. Protein: CASSLGQGADTQYF.

This sequence joins TRBV29-1 and TRBJ1-3, with D unresolved. Germline lookup yields CDR1 SQVTM and CDR2 ANQGSEA. V lost 3 bases, J lost 0 bases, and 6 bases lay in between. The CDR3 runs to 13 residues. CDR3 DNA: TGCAGCGTTGACAGCAACTCTGGAAACACCATATATTTT. Its protein is CSVDSNSGNTIYF.

This clone appeared once. The chain joins TRBV19 to TRBJ1-6; the match to TRBD1 covers 8 bases. V was pared by 4 bases and J by 7 bases, with 3 bases of the junction left unmatched. The CDR3 length is 14 residues. Germline CDR1 LNHDA, CDR2 SQIVND (reference sequence). CDR3 residues: CASSTDRGNSPLHF. The CDR3 coding sequence is TGTGCCAGTAGTACTGACAGGGGAAATTCACCCCTCCACTTT.

The genes are TRBV7-8 and TRBJ2-5; maybe TRBD2 (6 bases). With 4 bases removed from V and 5 bases from J, the gap between germline ends came to 17 bases. CDR3 size: 15 residues. Germline-derived CDR1 and CDR2 are SGHVS and FQNEAQ. The CDR3 sequence: CASSSLAGILETQYF. The CDR3, as DNA: TGTGCCAGCAGCTCCCTCGCGGGAATATTGGAGACCCAGTACTTC. The full variable domain, with the rest looked up from reference TRBV7-8 and TRBJ2-5, is GAGVSQSPRYKVAKRGQDVALRCDPISGHVSLFWYQQALGQGPEFLTYFQNEAQLDKSGLPSDRFFAERPEGSVSTLKIQRTQQEDSAVYLCASSSLAGILETQYFGPGTRLLVL.

The J gene is TRBJ2-7, the V gene TRBV28; 8 nucleotides agree with TRBD1. After removal of 6 bases from V and 1 base from J, the junction contained 11 bases not matched to a gene. The length of the CDR3 is 16 residues. CDR1 is MDHEN, CDR2 SYDVKM, per germline. In DNA, the CDR3 is TGTGCCAGCAGCCAACCCCGCGGACAGGGATCCTACGAGCAGTACTTC. Its translation: CASSQPRGQGSYEQYF.

CDR3 sequence reads: CASSPMRGVVSYEQYF. CDR3 nucleotide sequence: TGCGCCAGCAGCCCGATGAGGGGTGTAGTCTCCTACGAGCAGTACTTC. The rearrangement joins TRBV5-1 to TRBJ2-7; tentatively, D is TRBD1 or TRBD2 (5 bases each). With 4 bases removed from V and 0 bases from J, the gap between germline ends came to 17 bases. CDR1 is SGHRS and CDR2 is YFSETQ in the germline V gene. The CDR3 totals 16 residues.

The chain is built from TRBV2 and TRBJ2-7, with D maybe TRBD1 (5 bases). The germline CDR1 and CDR2 sequences are SNHLY and FYNNEI. With 0 bases removed from V and 4 bases from J, the gap between germline ends came to 13 bases. The CDR3 contains 15 residues. CDR3 sequence reads: CASSEAGLRGYEQYF. The CDR3 coding sequence is TGTGCCAGCAGTGAAGCCGGGTTAAGGGGTTACGAGCAGTACTTC.

The DNA of the CDR3 is TGTGCCAGCAGTTCCCGACAGGGCATCTACAATGAGCAGTTCTTC. As protein: CASSSRQGIYNEQFF. This chain links TRBV2 with TRBJ2-1; 7 bases are shared with TRBD1. Losses at the gene ends were 5 bases for V and 3 bases for J; bases not matched to a gene: 7. Germline V gene data show CDR1 as SNHLY and CDR2 as FYNNEI. The CDR3 totals 15 residues.

V gene TRBV5-1 combines with J gene TRBJ2-7; D might be TRBD1 (6 bases). Between the trimmed V and J ends, which lost 5 bases and 0 bases, there was a span of 15 bases. The length of the CDR3 is 15 residues. CDR1 and CDR2 from the germline V gene are SGHRS and YFSETQ. CDR3 DNA: TGCGCCAGCAGGTACACAGGGTCAAGCTCCTACGAGCAGTACTTC. It codes for CASRYTGSSSYEQYF.

This clone was counted a single time. This chain uses TRBV18 with TRBJ1-5; D is uncertain. This CDR3 is 13 amino acids long. Germline V gives CDR1 KGHSH, CDR2 LQKENI. The V and J ends lost 4 bases and 10 bases respectively, with 14 bases between them. CDR3 amino acids: CASSRGLSTPQHF. CDR3 bases: TGTGCCAGCTCACGCGGGCTATCCACTCCCCAGCATTTT.

The rearrangement joins TRBV9 to TRBJ2-1; 9 bases match TRBD2. CDR3 length equals 17 residues. With V trimmed by 0 bases and J by 7 bases, 11 bases remained unmatched. Germline V CDR1 and CDR2: SGDLS, YYNGEE. CDR3 DNA sequence: TGTGCCAGCAGCGTAGTGTCTAGCGGGATCCGAAGGAATGAGCAGTTCTTC. Protein sequence: CASSVVSSGIRRNEQFF.

This chain uses TRBV27 with TRBJ1-4, with D unresolved. The length of the CDR3 is 13 residues. Germline loops: CDR1 MNHEY, CDR2 SMNVEV (reference sequence). Trimming cost V 6 bases and J 3 bases, with 8 bases left between them. CDR3 in DNA: TGTGCCAGCAGGGTTCAGGCTAATGAAAAACTGTTTTTT. This sequence encodes CASRVQANEKLFF.

This chain connects TRBV10-2 to TRBJ1-1; 7 nucleotides match TRBD1. Unmatched junction bases numbered 12, after V lost 0 bases and J lost 8 bases. This CDR3 spans 16 amino acids. Germline assignment: CDR1 WSHSY and CDR2 SAAADI. The CDR3 is CASSESILRGLGEAFF. The CDR3 bases are TGCGCCAGCAGTGAGTCGATTCTCAGGGGGTTGGGCGAAGCTTTCTTT.

The rearrangement uses TRBV19 and TRBJ1-5; tentatively, D is TRBD1 (6 bases). The CDR3 sequence is 15 residues long. Germline-derived CDR1 and CDR2 are LNHDA and SQIVND (reference sequence). The ends were cut back, 7 bases at V and 7 bases at J, with 20 bases in the middle. The CDR3 sequence is CASTEGARGGQPQHF. For the CDR3, the DNA is TGTGCCAGTACCGAAGGGGCCAGGGGAGGCCAGCCCCAGCATTTT.

The chain joins TRBV2 to TRBJ1-1, with 9 bases lining up with TRBD1. The V gene's germline CDR1 is SNHLY and CDR2 FYNNEI. The CDR3 loop spans 13 amino acids. The J segment lost 5 bases and the V segment lost 6 bases, leaving 4 bases of the junction unmatched. Here the CDR3 reads CASRGDRATEAFF. The CDR3 DNA reads TGTGCCAGCAGGGGGGACAGGGCAACTGAAGCTTTCTTT.

The genes are TRBV27 and TRBJ2-1, with D possibly matching TRBD1 (6 bases). Germline lookup yields CDR1 MNHEY and CDR2 SMNVEV (reference sequence). V was trimmed by 2 bases and J by 4 bases, leaving 9 bases between them. The CDR3 has 14 amino acids. The CDR3 reads CASSLQQGYNEQFF. As DNA, the CDR3 is TGTGCCAGCAGTTTACAACAGGGTTACAATGAGCAGTTCTTC.

The CDR3: CASRRQGIFSDEQFF. The CDR3 DNA reads as TGTGCCAGTAGGAGACAGGGTATATTCAGCGATGAGCAGTTCTTC. The genes are TRBV27 and TRBJ2-1; 7 bases fit TRBD1. The CDR3 length is 15 residues. The ends lost 9 bases at V and 8 bases at J; junction bases unmatched: 16. CDR1 and CDR2 (germline): MNHEY, SMNVEV (reference sequence).

The chain carries TRBV10-2 and TRBJ1-5; TRBD1 might be the D (5 bases). Trimming took 8 bases from V and 9 from J, leaving 20 bases between them. The CDR3 extends over 14 amino acids. Germline V gene data show CDR1 as WSHSY and CDR2 as SAAADI. The DNA of the CDR3 is TGCGCCAGCCTCGAAGATGTAGGGGTGGCGCCCCAGCATTTT. Its protein product is CASLEDVGVAPQHF.

The J gene is TRBJ1-5, the V gene TRBV30; possibly TRBD1 for D (5 bases). The germline gives CDR1 GTSNPN, CDR2 SVGIG (reference sequence). V was shortened by 0 bases and J by 6 bases, with 12 bases between the two germline ends. The CDR3 is 14 residues long. CDR3 DNA sequence: TGTGCCTGGAGTGTAAGTGGGGGTTTTCAGCCCCAGCATTTT. Residues: CAWSVSGGFQPQHF. The variable domain in full, with the rest retrieved from reference TRBV30 and TRBJ1-5, is SQTIHQWPATLVQPVGSPLSLECTVEGTSNPNLYWYRQAAGRGLQLLFYSVGIGQISSEVPQNLSASRPQDRQFILSSKKLLLSDSGFYLCAWSVSGGFQPQHFGDGTRLSIL.

The CDR3 protein is CASSLTSYEQYF. The CDR3 DNA follows: TGTGCCAGCAGCTTGACCTCCTACGAGCAGTACTTC. This sequence joins TRBV28 and TRBJ2-7; no reliable D call. The CDR3 runs to 12 residues. Germline V CDR1 and CDR2: MDHEN, SYDVKM. V was clipped by 6 bases and J by 0 bases, with 6 bases between them.

V is TRBV5-1 and J is TRBJ1-2, with 8 nucleotides matching TRBD1. The germline gives CDR1 SGHRS, CDR2 YFSETQ. V lost 4 bases to trimming and J lost 8 bases; unmatched junction nucleotides: 4. The CDR3 runs to 12 residues. CDR3: CASSPGQAGYTF. CDR3 nucleotide sequence: TGCGCCAGCAGCCCGGGACAGGCCGGCTACACCTTC.

This chain links TRBV2 with TRBJ2-1, with 13 bases aligning to TRBD2. This CDR3 is 19 amino acids long. Per the germline V gene, CDR1 is SNHLY and CDR2 is FYNNEI. The V segment lost 4 bases and the J segment 1 base; nucleotides outside the gene matches: 10. Here the CDR3 reads CASSARRTSGSNSYNEQFF. CDR3 sequence (DNA): TGTGCCAGCAGTGCCAGAAGGACTAGCGGGAGTAATTCCTACAATGAGCAGTTCTTC.

The rearrangement joins TRBV5-1 to TRBJ2-3; 9 bases are a match to TRBD2. CDR3 size: 17 residues. Trimming removed 2 bases from V and 0 bases from J; junction bases left unmatched: 7. The germline V gene has CDR1 SGHRS and CDR2 YFSETQ. DNA for the CDR3: TGCGCCAGCAGCTTTCAGACTAGCGGACTTAGCACAGATACGCAGTATTTT. Its protein product is CASSFQTSGLSTDTQYF.

This clone came up once. The V gene is TRBV24-1, the J gene TRBJ2-3; D is unclear. V was clipped by 5 bases and J by 0 bases, with 11 bases between them. This CDR3 has 15 residues. Germline CDR1 is KGHDR and CDR2 is SFDVKD. Here the CDR3 DNA reads TGTGCCACCAGTGGCCTCCCGGGTAGCACAGATACGCAGTATTTT. It translates to CATSGLPGSTDTQYF.

The chain couples TRBV12-5 to TRBJ2-3; TRBD2 matches at 13 bases. The CDR3 contains 18 residues. After removal of 1 base from V and 5 bases from J, the junction contained 9 bases not matched to a gene. Germline V gives CDR1 LGHNT, CDR2 FRNRAP. CDR3: CASGLDQLAGGPRDTQYF. CDR3 in DNA: TGTGCTAGTGGTTTGGACCAACTAGCGGGAGGGCCAAGAGATACGCAGTATTTT.